This is a list of T cell receptor beta chains from one sample in a study of blood T cell repertoires in COVID-19. The method was immunoSEQ multiplex PCR; TCRdb's version includes in-frame clones alone and lacks a portion of them. Of some 200,000 clones in the sample, around 84% are singletons; the top ten hold about a sixth. The sequencing input was peripheral blood. These receptors originate from a woman aged 80 or over with active or convalescent COVID-19. The CDR3 runs from the conserved cysteine through the conserved F or W. A D gene is named only where the DNA matches it firmly. Size tells how often a clone was seen (once, few, many) or the class of an expanded clone, and some rows leave it out.

clone size: .
J gene: TRBJ2-6
V gene: TRBV3-1/TRBV3-2
D gene: TRBD1
CDR3 DNA: TGTGCCAGCAGCCTCCCACAGGGGGCGCTTGGGGCCAACGTCCTGACTTTC
CDR3 protein: CASSLPQGALGANVLTF

clone size: .
J gene: TRBJ2-7
V gene: TRBV19
D gene: .
CDR3 DNA: TGTGCCAGTAGTATATCATCCTACGAGCAGTACTTC
CDR3 protein: CASSISSYEQYF

clone size: .
J gene: TRBJ1-1
V gene: TRBV4-1
D gene: .
CDR3 DNA: TGCGCCAGCAGCCAAGATAATGGTGTGACACGTTGGAACACTGAAGCTTTCTTT
CDR3 protein: CASSQDNGVTRWNTEAFF

clone size: .
J gene: TRBJ1-3
V gene: TRBV2
D gene: .
CDR3 DNA: TGTGCCAGCGGGGCAGGGAACGGGAGGAGGGGAAACACCATATATTTT
CDR3 protein: CASGAGNGRRGNTIYF

clone size: .
J gene: TRBJ1-2
V gene: TRBV5-1
D gene: TRBD1
CDR3 DNA: TGCGCCAGCAGCTTGCAGGGGGCGGGTGGCTACACCTTC
CDR3 protein: CASSLQGAGGYTF

clone size: .
J gene: TRBJ1-5
V gene: TRBV5-1
D gene: TRBD1
CDR3 DNA: TGCGCCAGCAGCTTCACAGGGGATCTCAATCAGCCCCAGCATTTT
CDR3 protein: CASSFTGDLNQPQHF

clone size: .
J gene: TRBJ1-2
V gene: TRBV11-3
D gene: .
CDR3 DNA: TGTGCCAGCAGCTTAGGGCCTCTGGGGGGGCTCGGGTATGGCTACACCTTC
CDR3 protein: CASSLGPLGGLGYGYTF

clone size: .
J gene: TRBJ1-6
V gene: TRBV27
D gene: TRBD1
CDR3 DNA: TGTGCCACCTTACCCATTACGCCGGGACAGGGAACCAGCTCCTATAATTCACCCCTCCACTTT
CDR3 protein: CATLPITPGQGTSSYNSPLHF

clone size: .
J gene: TRBJ2-1
V gene: TRBV6-1
D gene: TRBD2
CDR3 DNA: TGTGCCAGCAGTGAAGGTCTAGCGGGGGCCGTGCTGCATGAGCAGTTCTTC
CDR3 protein: CASSEGLAGAVLHEQFF

clone size: .
J gene: TRBJ2-1
V gene: TRBV6-6
D gene: TRBD1
CDR3 DNA: TGTGCCAGCAGTTACGCTATCAGGGGGCGCGGTGAGCAGTTCTTC
CDR3 protein: CASSYAIRGRGEQFF

clone size: once
J gene: TRBJ1-1
V gene: TRBV2
D gene: .
CDR3 DNA: TGTGCCAGCAGTTTTTCAGGGGTTAATGAAGCTTTCTTT
CDR3 protein: CASSFSGVNEAFF

clone size: few
J gene: TRBJ2-7
V gene: TRBV27
D gene: TRBD2
CDR3 DNA: TGTGCCAGCAGTCCACCGGCCGGGACTAGCGGTTTCTACGAGCAGTACTTC
CDR3 protein: CASSPPAGTSGFYEQYF

clone size: .
J gene: TRBJ2-3
V gene: TRBV5-5
D gene: TRBD2
CDR3 DNA: TGTGCCAGCAGCTTGGTTTGGGGACTAGCGGCAACAGATACGCAGTATTTT
CDR3 protein: CASSLVWGLAATDTQYF

clone size: .
J gene: TRBJ2-2
V gene: TRBV9
D gene: TRBD2
CDR3 DNA: TGTGCCAGCAGCGTAGAAATCGGGGGGGCCCCCGGGGAGCTGTTTTTT
CDR3 protein: CASSVEIGGAPGELFF

clone size: .
J gene: TRBJ1-2
V gene: TRBV28
D gene: TRBD1
CDR3 DNA: TGTGCCAGCAGTTTACAGGGACAGGGTAGCGGCTACACCTTC
CDR3 protein: CASSLQGQGSGYTF

clone size: .
J gene: TRBJ1-5
V gene: TRBV6-5
D gene: .
CDR3 DNA: TGTGCCAGCAGGATGCGGGAGTATAGCAATCAGCCCCAGCATTTT
CDR3 protein: CASRMREYSNQPQHF

clone size: .
J gene: TRBJ1-4
V gene: TRBV14
D gene: .
CDR3 DNA: TGTGCCAGCAGCCACTTCAATGGGCTGGGTGAAAAACTGTTTTTT
CDR3 protein: CASSHFNGLGEKLFF

clone size: few
J gene: TRBJ2-4
V gene: TRBV5-4
D gene: TRBD2
CDR3 DNA: TGTGCCAGCAGCTTGGAGGGCGGGAGTTACATTCAGTACTTC
CDR3 protein: CASSLEGGSYIQYF

clone size: .
J gene: TRBJ2-3
V gene: TRBV7-9
D gene: TRBD2
CDR3 DNA: TGTGCCAGCAGCGCTCTCACTAGCGGGAGTACAGATACGCAGTATTTT
CDR3 protein: CASSALTSGSTDTQYF

clone size: .
J gene: TRBJ1-5
V gene: TRBV6-5
D gene: TRBD1
CDR3 DNA: TGTGCCAGCAGTCCGGACAGGGGACAGCCCCAGCATTTT
CDR3 protein: CASSPDRGQPQHF

clone size: .
J gene: TRBJ2-5
V gene: TRBV18
D gene: .
CDR3 DNA: TGTGCCAGCTCTCGGGGAGATCAAGAGACCCAGTACTTC
CDR3 protein: CASSRGDQETQYF

clone size: .
J gene: TRBJ2-3
V gene: TRBV6-2/TRBV6-3
D gene: TRBD1
CDR3 DNA: TGTGCCAGCAGTTACTCGGGACAGGGGGCTACAGATACGCAGTATTTT
CDR3 protein: CASSYSGQGATDTQYF

clone size: .
J gene: TRBJ2-7
V gene: TRBV7-2
D gene: .
CDR3 DNA: TGTGCCAGCAGCTCAGTAAGGGGCTTGGGGCAGTACTTC
CDR3 protein: CASSSVRGLGQYF

clone size: .
J gene: TRBJ1-2
V gene: TRBV7-8
D gene: TRBD1
CDR3 DNA: TGTGCCAGCAGCTTAAAGACAGGGGGAAACTATGGCTACACCTTC
CDR3 protein: CASSLKTGGNYGYTF

clone size: .
J gene: TRBJ2-1
V gene: TRBV30
D gene: .
CDR3 DNA: TGTGCCAGGGACGAGAACTACAATGAGCAGTTCTTC
CDR3 protein: CARDENYNEQFF

clone size: .
J gene: TRBJ2-1
V gene: TRBV6-2/TRBV6-3
D gene: .
CDR3 DNA: TGTGCCAGCAGTCGCTCGATTCTAAACAATGAGCAGTTCTTC
CDR3 protein: CASSRSILNNEQFF

clone size: few
J gene: TRBJ1-1
V gene: TRBV5-6
D gene: TRBD1
CDR3 DNA: TGTGCCAGCAGTCGTACAGGGGGCACTGAAGCTTTCTTT
CDR3 protein: CASSRTGGTEAFF

clone size: .
J gene: TRBJ2-3
V gene: TRBV4-1
D gene: TRBD2
CDR3 DNA: TGCGCCAGCAGCCAAGATCCACTAGCGGGGTCAGATACGCAGTATTTT
CDR3 protein: CASSQDPLAGSDTQYF

clone size: once
J gene: TRBJ2-7
V gene: TRBV5-6
D gene: .
CDR3 DNA: TGTGCCAGCAGCTTGAACAGGGGAGGATACGAGCAGTACTTC
CDR3 protein: CASSLNRGGYEQYF

clone size: once
J gene: TRBJ2-7
V gene: TRBV2
D gene: TRBD2
CDR3 DNA: TGTGCCAGCAGAACCGGGACTAGCGGGGGGAGCTACGAGCAGTACTTC
CDR3 protein: CASRTGTSGGSYEQYF